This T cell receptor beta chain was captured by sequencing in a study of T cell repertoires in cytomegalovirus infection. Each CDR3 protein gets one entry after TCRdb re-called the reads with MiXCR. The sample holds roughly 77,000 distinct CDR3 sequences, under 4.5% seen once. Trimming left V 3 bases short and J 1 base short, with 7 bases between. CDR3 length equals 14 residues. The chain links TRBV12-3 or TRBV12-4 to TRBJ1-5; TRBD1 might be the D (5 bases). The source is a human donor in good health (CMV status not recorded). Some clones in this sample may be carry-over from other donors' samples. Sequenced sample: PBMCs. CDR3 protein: CASSLGVSNQPQHF. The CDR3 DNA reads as TGTGCCAGCAGTTTGGGGGTAAGCAATCAGCCCCAGCATTTT.